This TCR beta chain stems from a study of stem cell transplantation in POMP-related autoinflammatory disease. Produced via immunoSEQ multiplex PCR; TCRdb's table is partial and in-frame only. Of around 26,000 clones listed, roughly 80% are singletons. V dropped 2 bases and J dropped 13; count of bases not matched to a gene: 16. Germline lookup yields CDR1 MNHNS and CDR2 SASEGT. The CDR3 length is 15 residues. The rearrangement joins TRBV6-1 to TRBJ1-2; 7 bases are a match to TRBD1. This clonotype was obtained from a human donor with POMP-related autoinflammation and immune dysregulation (PRAID). Sequences were derived from CD4+ T cells from PBMCs, sampled before stem cell transplantation. The CDR3 coding sequence is TGTGCCAGCAGTGAACGAGGGGGGACAGTGGAAGGTATCACCTTC. Encoded protein: CASSERGGTVEGITF.